The next 9 T cell receptor beta chains were all read from a single sample in a study of T cells in Graves' hyperthyroidism and ophthalmopathy. It was RNA transcripts that yielded the amplified TCR beta CDR3 regions. The HTBI primer set drove a first-round RT-PCR of the TCR CDR3. MiXCR, applied by TCRdb to the multiplex PCR reads, yields one record per CDR3 protein. The data hold nearly 600,000 distinct CDR3 sequences, with roughly 13% observed a single time. The source material was blood. All receptors derive from a woman under 40 with Graves' hyperthyroidism that later progressed to Graves' ophthalmopathy.

This clonotype was detected ten times or more. The rearrangement joins TRBV7-9 to TRBJ2-7; 10 nucleotides agree with TRBD2. CDR3 length: 18 residues. V lost 0 bases to trimming and J lost 0 bases; unmatched junction nucleotides: 8. The germline V gene encodes CDR1 SEHNR and CDR2 FQNEAQ (reference sequence). The CDR3 loop reads CASSLAVRTSGSSYEQYF. The DNA for the CDR3 is TGTGCCAGCAGCTTAGCAGTCCGGACTAGCGGCAGCTCCTACGAGCAGTACTTC.

There are a few counts of this clonotype. The chain carries TRBV12-3 or TRBV12-4 and TRBJ2-4; TRBD2 matches 11 bases. This CDR3 has 18 residues. The V and J ends lost 0 bases and 8 bases, in that order; junction bases with no gene match: 12. The CDR3 nucleotides read TGTGCCAGCAGTTTAGCGAAACTAGCGGGAGACGATCCGGACATTCAGTACTTC. It encodes CASSLAKLAGDDPDIQYF.

This clonotype appeared many times. The chain carries TRBV27 and TRBJ1-1; the match to TRBD1 covers 7 bases. The CDR3 spans 13 residues. V shed 7 bases, J shed 8 bases, and the junction held 10 bases outside the gene matches. CDR1 is MNHEY and CDR2 is SMNVEV in the germline V gene (reference sequence). The CDR3: CASTQHRGGEAFF. CDR3 nucleotide sequence: TGTGCCAGCACACAGCACAGGGGCGGCGAAGCTTTCTTT.

This clonotype was seen ten or more times. V and J are TRBV28 and TRBJ1-1; 7 bases agree with TRBD1. This CDR3 has 12 residues. Germline CDR1 reads MDHEN; CDR2 reads SYDVKM. Trimming at V came to 4 bases and at J to 7 bases, leaving 3 bases not matched to a gene. The CDR3 is CASSSGQVEAFF. CDR3 nucleotide sequence: TGTGCCAGCAGTTCTGGACAGGTTGAAGCTTTCTTT. Looking up the rest from reference TRBV28 and TRBJ1-1 gives the full variable domain: DVKVTQSSRYLVKRTGEKVFLECVQDMDHENMFWYRQDPGLGLRLIYFSYDVKMKEKGDIPEGYSVSREKKERFSLILESASTNQTSMYLCASSSGQVEAFFGQGTRLTVV.

This clonotype was seen ten or more times. A much larger clone sits a single nucleotide away, making a read error possible. The rearrangement uses TRBV19 and TRBJ1-1; D possibly corresponds to TRBD1 (6 bases). Trimming stripped 9 bases from V and 1 base from J, with 12 bases between. This CDR3 has 13 residues. Per the germline V gene, CDR1 is LNHDA and CDR2 is SQIVND (reference sequence). The CDR3: CASNPGQNTEAFF. The CDR3 region has the DNA TGTGCCAGCAACCCGGGACAGAACACTGAAGCTTTCTTT.

This clonotype has at least ten counts. The rearrangement joins TRBV29-1 to TRBJ2-7, with D perhaps matching TRBD2 (6 bases). The CDR3 is made up of 13 amino acids. CDR1 and CDR2 from the germline V gene are SQVTM and ANQGSEA. The ends were cut back, 2 bases at V and 0 bases at J, with 8 bases in the middle. CDR3 sequence (DNA): TGCAGCGTTGAACGGGAGAGCTCCTACGAGCAGTACTTC. It translates to CSVERESSYEQYF.

This clonotype was counted only a few times. The chain combines TRBV28 with TRBJ2-2; 7 bases fit TRBD1. CDR1 MDHEN and CDR2 SYDVKM come from the germline V gene. With V trimmed by 3 bases and J by 6 bases, 10 bases remained unmatched. This CDR3 has 16 residues. The CDR3 region has the DNA TGTGCCAGCAGTTTTCGACAGGGAGCCCTAGCCGGGGAGCTGTTTTTT. Translating gives CASSFRQGALAGELFF.

The gene calls are TRBV5-4 and TRBJ1-2; the D is unclear. Germline CDR1 is SGHNT and CDR2 is YYREEE (reference sequence). V dropped 0 bases and J dropped 2 bases, with 8 bases sitting between them. The CDR3 totals 14 residues. CDR3 residues: CASSLGLDNYGYTF. The CDR3 coding sequence is TGTGCCAGCAGCTTGGGGCTAGACAACTATGGCTACACCTTC.

This clonotype came up many times. The chain links TRBV19 to TRBJ2-3, with TRBD2 matching over 9 bases. V lost 5 bases to trimming and J lost 1 base; unmatched junction nucleotides: 7. CDR3 length: 16 amino acids. CDR1 is LNHDA, CDR2 SQIVND, per germline (reference sequence). CDR3: CASSAARTSGTDTQYF. As DNA, the CDR3 is TGTGCCAGTAGTGCAGCCCGGACTAGCGGCACAGATACGCAGTATTTT.